Sequencing of this T cell receptor beta chain was carried out in a study of Tregs in tolerant kidney transplant recipients. Study in general: The nonmyeloablative bone marrow transplants came from related graft donors, with transient mixed chimerism.

A word on this clone: Its matching antigen is unknown.

This CDR3 region has 17 residues. V lost 7 bases and J lost 0; bases outside the gene matches: 9. The V gene's germline CDR1 is SEHNR and CDR2 FQNEAQ (reference sequence). TCRdb's copy holds only in-frame clones and misses some; the assay was immunoSEQ multiplex PCR. The sample holds just under 65,000 clones, 95% to 98% seen once. Findings and limits, study-wide: Nucleotide sequences could not be compared across some patients' samples due to primer changes. Biological reproducibility was not directly addressed in this study. Tregs expanded with activated donor B cells seemed most donor-specific.

This sequence originates from a human donor who received a combined kidney and bone marrow transplant. Specimen: Tregs from blood, collected before the transplant. This chain connects TRBV7-9 to TRBJ2-1; 10 bases align to TRBD1. The CDR3 protein is CASNPTGGAFSYNEQFF. The CDR3, as DNA: TGTGCCAGCAACCCGACAGGGGGCGCTTTCTCCTACAATGAGCAGTTCTTC.